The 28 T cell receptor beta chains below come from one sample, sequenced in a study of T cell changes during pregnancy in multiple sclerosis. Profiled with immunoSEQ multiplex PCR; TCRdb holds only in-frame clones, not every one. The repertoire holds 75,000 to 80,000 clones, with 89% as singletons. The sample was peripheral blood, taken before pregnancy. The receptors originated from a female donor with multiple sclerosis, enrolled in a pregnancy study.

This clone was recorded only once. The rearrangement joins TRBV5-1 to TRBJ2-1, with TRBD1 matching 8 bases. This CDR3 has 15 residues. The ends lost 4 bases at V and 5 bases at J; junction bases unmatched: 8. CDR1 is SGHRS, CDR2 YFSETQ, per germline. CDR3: CASSATGEDHNEQFF. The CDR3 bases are TGCGCCAGCAGCGCGACAGGGGAAGATCACAATGAGCAGTTCTTC.

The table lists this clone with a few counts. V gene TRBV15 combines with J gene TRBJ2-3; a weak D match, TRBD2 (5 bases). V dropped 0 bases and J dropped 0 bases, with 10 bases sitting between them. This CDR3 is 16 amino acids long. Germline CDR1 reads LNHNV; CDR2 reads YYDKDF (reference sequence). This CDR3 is CATSRDDGVSTDTQYF. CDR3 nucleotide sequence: TGTGCCACCAGCAGAGATGACGGGGTTAGCACAGATACGCAGTATTTT.

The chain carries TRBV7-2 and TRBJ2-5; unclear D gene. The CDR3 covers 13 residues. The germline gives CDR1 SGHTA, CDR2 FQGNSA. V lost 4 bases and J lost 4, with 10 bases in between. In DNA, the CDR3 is TGTGCCAGCAGCTCTCCCACACGAGAGACCCAGTACTTC. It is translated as CASSSPTRETQYF.

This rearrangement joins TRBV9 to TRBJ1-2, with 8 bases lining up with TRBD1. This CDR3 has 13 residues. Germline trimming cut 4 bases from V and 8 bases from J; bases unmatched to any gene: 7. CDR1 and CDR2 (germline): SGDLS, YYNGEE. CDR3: CASSPRTGRGYTF. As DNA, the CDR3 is TGTGCCAGCAGCCCCCGGACAGGGCGCGGCTACACCTTC. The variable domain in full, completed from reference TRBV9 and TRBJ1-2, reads DSGVTQTPKHLITATGQRVTLRCSPRSGDLSVYWYQQSLDQGLQFLIQYYNGEERAKGNILERFSAQQFPDLHSELNLSSLELGDSALYFCASSPRTGRGYTFGSGTRLTVV.

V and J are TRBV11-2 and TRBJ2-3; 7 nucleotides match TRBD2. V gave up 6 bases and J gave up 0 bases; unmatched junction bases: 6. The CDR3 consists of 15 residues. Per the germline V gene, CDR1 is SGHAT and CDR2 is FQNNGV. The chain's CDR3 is CASRGRGGSTDTQYF. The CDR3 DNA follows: TGTGCCAGCAGGGGAAGGGGAGGGAGCACAGATACGCAGTATTTT.

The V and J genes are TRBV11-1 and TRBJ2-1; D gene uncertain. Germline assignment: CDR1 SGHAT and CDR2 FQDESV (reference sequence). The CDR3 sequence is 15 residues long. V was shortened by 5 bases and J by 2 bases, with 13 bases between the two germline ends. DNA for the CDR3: TGTGCCAGCAGCCCTGACACCGGCCCCTACAATGAGCAGTTCTTC. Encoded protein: CASSPDTGPYNEQFF. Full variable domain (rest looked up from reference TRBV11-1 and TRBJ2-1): EAEVAQSPRYKITEKSQAVAFWCDPISGHATLYWYRQILGQGPELLVQFQDESVVDDSQLPKDRFSAERLKGVDSTLKIQPAELGDSAMYLCASSPDTGPYNEQFFGPGTRLTVL.

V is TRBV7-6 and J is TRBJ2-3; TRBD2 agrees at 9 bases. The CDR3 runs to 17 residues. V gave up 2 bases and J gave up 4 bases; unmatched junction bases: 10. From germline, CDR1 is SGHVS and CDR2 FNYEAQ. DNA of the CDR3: TGTGCCAGCAGCTTATTAGAGCGGGGGGAGTATGCAGATACGCAGTATTTT. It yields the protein CASSLLERGEYADTQYF.

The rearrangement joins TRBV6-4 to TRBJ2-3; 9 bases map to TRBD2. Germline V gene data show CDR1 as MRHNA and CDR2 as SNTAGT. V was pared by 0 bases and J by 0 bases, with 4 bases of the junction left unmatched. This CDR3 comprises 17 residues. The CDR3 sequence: CASSDSSGGPSTDTQYF. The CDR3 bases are TGTGCCAGCAGTGACTCCAGCGGGGGGCCTAGCACAGATACGCAGTATTTT.

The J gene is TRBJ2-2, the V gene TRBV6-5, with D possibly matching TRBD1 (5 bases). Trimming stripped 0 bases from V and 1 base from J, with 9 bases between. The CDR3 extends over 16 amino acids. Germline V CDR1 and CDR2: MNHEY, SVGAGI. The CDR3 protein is CASSYSGHWNTGELFF. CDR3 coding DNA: TGTGCCAGCAGTTACTCGGGGCACTGGAACACCGGGGAGCTGTTTTTT.

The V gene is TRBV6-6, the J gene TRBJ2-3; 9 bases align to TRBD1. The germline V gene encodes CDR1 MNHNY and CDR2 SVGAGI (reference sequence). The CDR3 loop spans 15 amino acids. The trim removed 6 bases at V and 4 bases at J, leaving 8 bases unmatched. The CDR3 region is CASSRPDRGADTQYF. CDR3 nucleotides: TGTGCCAGCAGCCGACCGGACAGGGGTGCAGATACGCAGTATTTT.

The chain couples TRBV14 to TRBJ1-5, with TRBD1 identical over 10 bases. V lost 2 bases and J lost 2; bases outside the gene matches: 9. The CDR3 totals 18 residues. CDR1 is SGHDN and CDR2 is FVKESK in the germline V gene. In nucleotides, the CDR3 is TGTGCCAGCAGCCAAAAAGGGACAGGGGCGTTACGCAATCAGCCCCAGCATTTT. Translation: CASSQKGTGALRNQPQHF.

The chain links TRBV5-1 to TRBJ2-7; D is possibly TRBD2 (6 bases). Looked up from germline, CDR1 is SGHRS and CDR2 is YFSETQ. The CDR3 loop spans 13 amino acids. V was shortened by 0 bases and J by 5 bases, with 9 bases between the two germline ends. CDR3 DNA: TGCGCCAGCAGCTTGGTGGGGACTGACGAGCAGTACTTC. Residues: CASSLVGTDEQYF.

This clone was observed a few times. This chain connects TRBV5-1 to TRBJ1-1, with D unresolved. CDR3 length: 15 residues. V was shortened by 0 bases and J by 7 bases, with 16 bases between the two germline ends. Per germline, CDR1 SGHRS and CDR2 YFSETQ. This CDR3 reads CASSLAPGAKGEAFF. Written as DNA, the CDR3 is TGCGCCAGCAGCTTGGCCCCGGGAGCAAAGGGTGAAGCTTTCTTT. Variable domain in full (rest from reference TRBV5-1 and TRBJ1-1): KAGVTQTPRYLIKTRGQQVTLSCSPISGHRSVSWYQQTPGQGLQFLFEYFSETQRNKGNFPGRFSGRQFSNSRSEMNVSTLELGDSALYLCASSLAPGAKGEAFFGQGTRLTVV.

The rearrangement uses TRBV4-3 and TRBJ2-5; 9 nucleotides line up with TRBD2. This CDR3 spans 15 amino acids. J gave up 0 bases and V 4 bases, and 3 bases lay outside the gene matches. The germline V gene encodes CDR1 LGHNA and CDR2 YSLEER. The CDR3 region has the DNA TGCGCCAGCAGCCGGGTAGCGGGGGACCAAGAGACCCAGTACTTC. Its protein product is CASSRVAGDQETQYF.

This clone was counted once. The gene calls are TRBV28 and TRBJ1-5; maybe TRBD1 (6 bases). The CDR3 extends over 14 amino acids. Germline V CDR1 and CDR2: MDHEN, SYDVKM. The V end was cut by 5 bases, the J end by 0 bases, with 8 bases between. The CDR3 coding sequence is TGTGCCAGCAGTAAACAGGGTAGCAATCAGCCCCAGCATTTT. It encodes CASSKQGSNQPQHF. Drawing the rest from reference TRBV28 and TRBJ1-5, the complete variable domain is DVKVTQSSRYLVKRTGEKVFLECVQDMDHENMFWYRQDPGLGLRLIYFSYDVKMKEKGDIPEGYSVSREKKERFSLILESASTNQTSMYLCASSKQGSNQPQHFGDGTRLSIL.

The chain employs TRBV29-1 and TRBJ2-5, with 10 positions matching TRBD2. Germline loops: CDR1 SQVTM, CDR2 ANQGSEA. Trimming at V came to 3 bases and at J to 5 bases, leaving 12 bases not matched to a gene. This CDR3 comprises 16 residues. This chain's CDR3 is CSVERPSGGLRETQYF. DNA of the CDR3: TGCAGCGTTGAGCGCCCTAGCGGGGGCCTCCGGGAGACCCAGTACTTC.

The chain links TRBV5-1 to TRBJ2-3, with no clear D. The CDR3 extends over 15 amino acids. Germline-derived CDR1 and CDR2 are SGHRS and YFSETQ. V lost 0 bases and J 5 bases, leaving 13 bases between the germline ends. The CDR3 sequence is CASSLGHRSGDTQYF. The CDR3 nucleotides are TGCGCCAGCAGCTTGGGTCATCGGTCCGGAGATACGCAGTATTTT.

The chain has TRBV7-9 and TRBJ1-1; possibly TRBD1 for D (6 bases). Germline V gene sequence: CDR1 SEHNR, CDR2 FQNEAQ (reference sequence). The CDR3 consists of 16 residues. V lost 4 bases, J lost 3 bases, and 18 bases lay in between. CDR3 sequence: CASSSQSGGKDTEAFF. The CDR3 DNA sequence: TGTGCCAGCAGCTCTCAAAGTGGGGGCAAGGACACTGAAGCTTTCTTT.

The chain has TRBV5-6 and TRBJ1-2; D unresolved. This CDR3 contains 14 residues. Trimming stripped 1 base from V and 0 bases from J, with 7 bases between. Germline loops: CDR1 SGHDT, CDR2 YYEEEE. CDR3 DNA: TGTGCCAGCAGCTTGTACAGCTCTAACTATGGCTACACCTTC. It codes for CASSLYSSNYGYTF.

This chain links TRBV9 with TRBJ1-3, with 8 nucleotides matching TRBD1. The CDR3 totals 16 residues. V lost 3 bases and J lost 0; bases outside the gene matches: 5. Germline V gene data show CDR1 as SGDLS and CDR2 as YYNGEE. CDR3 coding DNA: TGTGCCAGCAGCGGACAGGGGTCCGTCTCTGGAAACACCATATATTTT. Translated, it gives CASSGQGSVSGNTIYF.

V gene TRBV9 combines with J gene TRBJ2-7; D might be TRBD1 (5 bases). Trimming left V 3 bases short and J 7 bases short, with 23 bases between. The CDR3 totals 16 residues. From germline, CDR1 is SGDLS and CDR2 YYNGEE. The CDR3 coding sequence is TGTGCCAGCAGCGGCAAATCTGGGGCGTCCCCTGGGGAGCAGTACTTC. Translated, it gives CASSGKSGASPGEQYF.

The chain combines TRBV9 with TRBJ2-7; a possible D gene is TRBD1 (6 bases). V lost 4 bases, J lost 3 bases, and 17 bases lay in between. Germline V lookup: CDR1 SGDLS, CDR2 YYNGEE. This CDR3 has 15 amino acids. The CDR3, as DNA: TGTGCCAGCAGCCCCTTTCGGGACACTATCTACGAGCAGTACTTC. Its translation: CASSPFRDTIYEQYF.

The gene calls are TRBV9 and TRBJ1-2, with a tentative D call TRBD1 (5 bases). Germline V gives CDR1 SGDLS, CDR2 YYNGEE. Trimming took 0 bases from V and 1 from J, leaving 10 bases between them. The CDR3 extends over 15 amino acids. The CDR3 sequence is CASSVVTRDNYGYTF. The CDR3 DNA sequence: TGTGCCAGCAGCGTAGTTACCAGGGATAACTATGGCTACACCTTC.

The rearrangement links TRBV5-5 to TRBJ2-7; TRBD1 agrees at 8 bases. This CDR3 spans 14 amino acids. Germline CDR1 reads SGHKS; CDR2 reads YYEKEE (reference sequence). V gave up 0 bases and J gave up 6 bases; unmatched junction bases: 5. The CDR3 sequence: CASSLGWTGLEQYF. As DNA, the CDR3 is TGTGCCAGCAGCTTGGGCTGGACAGGGCTCGAGCAGTACTTC.

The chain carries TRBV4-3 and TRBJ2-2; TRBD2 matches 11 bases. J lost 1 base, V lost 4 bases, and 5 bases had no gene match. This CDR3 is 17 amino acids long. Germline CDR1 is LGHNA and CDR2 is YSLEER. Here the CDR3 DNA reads TGCGCCAGCAGCCGCGGACTAGCGGGCGTGAACACCGGGGAGCTGTTTTTT. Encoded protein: CASSRGLAGVNTGELFF.

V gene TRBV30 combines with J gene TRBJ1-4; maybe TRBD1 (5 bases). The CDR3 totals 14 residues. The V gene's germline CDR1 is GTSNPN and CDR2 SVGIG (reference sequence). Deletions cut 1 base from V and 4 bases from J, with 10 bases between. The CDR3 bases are TGTGCCTGGAGTGATCGGCAGGGTAATGAAAAACTGTTTTTT. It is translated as CAWSDRQGNEKLFF.

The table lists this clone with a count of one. CDR3 DNA sequence: TGCGCCAGCAGCGCGGGACGGAATTACAATGAGCAGTTCTTC. This translates into CASSAGRNYNEQFF. This chain connects TRBV10-1 to TRBJ2-1; D is perhaps TRBD2 (6 bases). This CDR3 has 14 residues. Trimming shortened V by 6 bases and J by 4 bases, and 13 bases separated the two germline ends. Germline lookup yields CDR1 WNHNN and CDR2 SYGVQD (reference sequence).

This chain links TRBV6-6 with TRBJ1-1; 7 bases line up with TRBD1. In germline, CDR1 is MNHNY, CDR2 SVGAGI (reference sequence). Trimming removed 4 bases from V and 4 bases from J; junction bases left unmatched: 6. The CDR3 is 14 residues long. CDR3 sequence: CASSSHQGGTEAFF. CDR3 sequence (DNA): TGTGCCAGCAGTTCTCATCAGGGGGGCACTGAAGCTTTCTTT.